The clone carrying this T cell receptor (beta chain) has only a few counts. Antigen specificity is unknown. This may arise from a read error, as a much more abundant clone is one base away. Germline V CDR1 and CDR2: SGHNT, YENEEA. The CDR3 runs to 15 residues. V shed 6 bases and J shed 0 bases, with 15 bases lying between them. Template was genomic DNA; TCR beta CDR3 amplified in two multiplex PCR rounds. Each TRBV and TRBJ gene had its own primer in the first PCR round. MiXCR was run by TCRdb on the multiplex PCR reads, yielding one entry per CDR3 protein. The sample has more than 25,000 distinct CDR3 sequences, 32% seen once; the top ten hold 33%. This entry is derived from a study of prognosis after radiotherapy for stage I lung cancer. About the research overall: Stereotactic body radiotherapy was never combined with concurrent therapy in any patient.

Study-wide findings and caveats: The median unique TCR clone count dropped from about 9,200 to 6,500 after stereotactic body radiation therapy.

The receptor was isolated from a donor aged 50 or older with non-small cell lung cancer. The starting material was PBMCs, obtained before or after stereotactic body radiation therapy (not recorded which). V is TRBV11-3 and J is TRBJ2-7, with D possibly TRBD2 on 5 matching bases. CDR3 region: CASSPAVEVSYEQYF. CDR3 DNA: TGTGCCAGCAGTCCGGCGGTGGAGGTCTCCTACGAGCAGTACTTC.